Below, 26 T cell receptor beta chains from the same sample are listed, as sequenced in a study of siplizumab effects on memory and regulatory T cells. Profiling relied on immunoSEQ multiplex PCR, and the TCRdb table lists in-frame clones only, not all of them. Found here are 100,000 or so clones, less than 95% of them singletons; the top ten hold roughly 0.61%. Sequencing input: Tregs sorted from blood. These receptors all come from a human donor in good health.

V and J are TRBV5-4 and TRBJ1-2; maybe TRBD1 (5 bases). CDR1 and CDR2 from the germline V gene are SGHNT and YYREEE (reference sequence). Trimming removed 1 base at V and 3 bases at J, with 16 bases between. This CDR3 spans 16 amino acids. In DNA form, the CDR3 reads TGTGCCAGCAGCTTGATGTGGGGCGCTGTGGACTATGGCTACACCTTC. Translating it yields CASSLMWGAVDYGYTF.

The chain uses TRBV11-1 and TRBJ2-5, with 7 bases matching TRBD1. V was clipped by 2 bases and J by 9 bases; unmatched bases: 3. The germline V gene encodes CDR1 SGHAT and CDR2 FQDESV (reference sequence). CDR3 length: 12 residues. CDR3 protein: CASSLFTGAQYF. The CDR3 bases are TGTGCCAGCAGCTTATTTACAGGGGCCCAGTACTTC.

J is TRBJ2-2 and V is TRBV2, with D perhaps matching TRBD2 (5 bases). This CDR3 has 15 residues. The V end was cut by 8 bases, the J end by 3 bases, with 16 bases between. Germline V gene sequence: CDR1 SNHLY, CDR2 FYNNEI. CDR3 bases: TGTGCCAGCGGCAGCGGAAGAGAGCACACCGGGGAGCTGTTTTTT. Translation: CASGSGREHTGELFF.

The gene calls are TRBV5-1 and TRBJ1-3, with D hard to call. The germline V gene has CDR1 SGHRS and CDR2 YFSETQ. Deletions cut 0 bases from V and 1 base from J, with 8 bases between. The CDR3 spans 15 residues. The CDR3: CASSLALGSGNTIYF. CDR3 DNA sequence: TGCGCCAGCAGCTTGGCCTTGGGGTCTGGAAACACCATATATTTT. Based on the CDR3 plus reference TRBV5-1 and TRBJ1-3, the full variable domain is KAGVTQTPRYLIKTRGQQVTLSCSPISGHRSVSWYQQTPGQGLQFLFEYFSETQRNKGNFPGRFSGRQFSNSRSEMNVSTLELGDSALYLCASSLALGSGNTIYFGEGSWLTVV.

The rearrangement links TRBV12-5 to TRBJ2-1, with TRBD2 matching 13 bases. The CDR3 is 15 residues long. The V and J ends lost 7 bases and 6 bases, in that order; junction bases with no gene match: 6. Germline CDR1 is LGHNT and CDR2 is FRNRAP. CDR3 amino acids: CASAAGTSGTNEQFF. Here the CDR3 DNA reads TGTGCTAGTGCCGCCGGGACTAGCGGGACCAATGAGCAGTTCTTC.

The CDR3 loop is CASSEYLVNEQFF. The DNA of the CDR3 is TGTGCCAGCAGTGAATATTTGGTCAATGAGCAGTTCTTC. This sequence joins TRBV25-1 and TRBJ2-1; D gene ambiguous. CDR3 length equals 13 residues. Germline values: CDR1 MGHDK, CDR2 SYGVNS. The germline V and J ends were trimmed by 0 bases and 6 bases, with 6 bases remaining between them.

This clone has only a few counts. The V call is TRBV18, the J call TRBJ1-2; no firm D call. This CDR3 region has 13 residues. CDR1 and CDR2 (germline): KGHSH, LQKENI. V was shortened by 1 base and J by 3 bases, with 6 bases between the two germline ends. CDR3 DNA: TGTGCCAGCTCACCACGGAGGGACTATGGCTACACCTTC. As protein: CASSPRRDYGYTF.

The J gene is TRBJ2-3, the V gene TRBV30; D gene unclear. Germline CDR1 is GTSNPN and CDR2 is SVGIG (reference sequence). The V end was cut by 3 bases, the J end by 5 bases, with 6 bases between. This CDR3 is built from 11 residues. CDR3: CAWSPLDTQYF. The CDR3 nucleotides read TGTGCCTGGAGCCCCTTAGATACGCAGTATTTT.

The chain employs TRBV11-2 and TRBJ2-1; D gene unclear. Deletions cut 2 bases from V and 8 bases from J, with 13 bases between. The CDR3 has 14 residues. CDR1 and CDR2 from the germline V gene are SGHAT and FQNNGV. CDR3 sequence reads: CASSLQFSSDEQFF. The CDR3 region has the DNA TGTGCCAGCAGCTTACAGTTTAGCTCAGATGAGCAGTTCTTC. The complete variable domain, with remaining parts taken from reference TRBV11-2 and TRBJ2-1, reads EAGVAQSPRYKIIEKRQSVAFWCNPISGHATLYWYQQILGQGPKLLIQFQNNGVVDDSQLPKDRFSAERLKGVDSTLKIQPAKLEDSAVYLCASSLQFSSDEQFFGPGTRLTVL.

The chain has TRBV19 and TRBJ2-1; D may be TRBD2 (6 bases). The CDR3 totals 13 residues. V was clipped by 4 bases and J by 9 bases, with 13 bases between them. Germline CDR1 and CDR2: LNHDA and SQIVND (reference sequence). CDR3 DNA sequence: TGTGCCAGTAGTAAGCAACTAGCAAGTGAGCAGTTCTTC. Its translation: CASSKQLASEQFF.

The rearrangement uses TRBV6-1 and TRBJ2-2; D not certain. CDR1 MNHNS and CDR2 SASEGT come from the germline V gene. Trimming took off 6 bases at V and 4 bases at J, with 9 bases between the two ends. The CDR3 totals 13 residues. The CDR3 sequence: CASRRTSTGELFF. CDR3 sequence (DNA): TGTGCCAGCAGGCGGACCTCCACCGGGGAGCTGTTTTTT.

The CDR3 loop reads CASSFSGRQYEQFF. The CDR3 nucleotides are TGTGCCAGCAGTTTCAGCGGGAGGCAATATGAGCAGTTCTTC. V and J are TRBV28 and TRBJ2-1; 9 bases align to TRBD2. Looked up from germline, CDR1 is MDHEN and CDR2 is SYDVKM. The CDR3 is made up of 14 amino acids. V was clipped by 3 bases and J by 8 bases; unmatched bases: 5.

The chain carries TRBV27 and TRBJ1-5, with TRBD1 identical over 7 bases. V lost 8 bases to trimming and J lost 4 bases; unmatched junction nucleotides: 14. The germline V gene has CDR1 MNHEY and CDR2 SMNVEV (reference sequence). The CDR3 contains 16 residues. CDR3 sequence (DNA): TGTGCCAGCTCTACCCTCACAGGGGTGGTGAATCAGCCCCAGCATTTT. It codes for CASSTLTGVVNQPQHF.

The chain links TRBV5-1 to TRBJ2-5, with D maybe TRBD1 (6 bases). The CDR3 has 12 residues. Trimming took 3 bases from V and 5 from J, leaving 8 bases between them. The V gene's germline CDR1 is SGHRS and CDR2 YFSETQ. CDR3 DNA sequence: TGCGCCAGCAGCTCCCAGGGGGAGACCCAGTACTTC. Encoded protein: CASSSQGETQYF.

V and J are TRBV6-5 and TRBJ2-1; 13 bases fit TRBD2. CDR3 length equals 15 residues. Germline CDR1 MNHEY, CDR2 SVGAGI. J lost 8 bases, V lost 5 bases, and 6 bases had no gene match. For the CDR3, the DNA is TGTGCCAGCAGTAACCGAGGACTAGCGGGAGATGAGCAGTTCTTC. Encoded protein: CASSNRGLAGDEQFF.

Here the CDR3 DNA reads TGTGCCAGCAGGCCCCGACAGGGTATGAACACTGAAGCTTTCTTT. Translating it yields CASRPRQGMNTEAFF. This rearrangement joins TRBV5-5 to TRBJ1-1; TRBD1 matches 7 bases. Per the germline V gene, CDR1 is SGHKS and CDR2 is YYEKEE (reference sequence). This CDR3 contains 15 residues. J lost 0 bases, V lost 5 bases, and 7 bases had no gene match.

Only one count was recorded for this clone. This rearrangement joins TRBV19 to TRBJ2-2; 8 bases match TRBD1. CDR1 and CDR2 from the germline V gene are LNHDA and SQIVND (reference sequence). This CDR3 region has 15 residues. Unmatched junction bases numbered 10, after V lost 10 bases and J lost 3 bases. CDR3 protein: CATNRNRGDTGELFF. The CDR3 DNA follows: TGTGCCACCAACAGGAACAGGGGGGACACCGGGGAGCTGTTTTTT.

The chain recombines TRBV5-8 with TRBJ1-1; D uncertain. CDR3 length equals 16 residues. The germline gives CDR1 SGHTS, CDR2 YDEGEE. V dropped 1 base and J dropped 0 bases, with 13 bases sitting between them. The CDR3 region is CASSLIILMMNTEAFF. CDR3 DNA: TGTGCCAGCAGCTTGATTATACTGATGATGAACACTGAAGCTTTCTTT. Full variable domain (outside the CDR3, taken from reference TRBV5-8 and TRBJ1-1): EAGVTQSPTHLIKTRGQQATLRCSPISGHTSVYWYQQALGLGLQFLLWYDEGEERNRGNFPPRFSGRQFPNYSSELNVNALELEDSALYLCASSLIILMMNTEAFFGQGTRLTVV.

This clone was seen only once. The chain links TRBV14 to TRBJ1-2; a possible D gene is TRBD1 (5 bases). The V gene lost 1 base and the J gene lost 0 bases, with 18 bases spanning the gap. The CDR3 has 18 amino acids. From germline, CDR1 is SGHDN and CDR2 FVKESK. This CDR3 reads CASSQGGYVRGANYGYTF. CDR3 bases: TGTGCCAGCAGCCAAGGAGGCTACGTGAGGGGCGCTAACTATGGCTACACCTTC. The full variable domain, its missing parts supplied by reference TRBV14 and TRBJ1-2, is EAGVTQFPSHSVIEKGQTVTLRCDPISGHDNLYWYRRVMGKEIKFLLHFVKESKQDESGMPNNRFLAERTGGTYSTLKVQPAELEDSGVYFCASSQGGYVRGANYGYTFGSGTRLTVV.

V and J are TRBV6-1 and TRBJ1-5; maybe TRBD1 (5 bases). The CDR3 totals 14 residues. Germline values: CDR1 MNHNS, CDR2 SASEGT. Trimming removed 3 bases at V and 11 bases at J, with 17 bases between. CDR3 in DNA: TGTGCCAGCAGTGAGCGGCGTCCCGGGGGGACCCAGCATTTT. It specifies CASSERRPGGTQHF.

This chain joins TRBV4-2 and TRBJ1-1; D gene ambiguous. Germline-derived CDR1 and CDR2 are LGHNA and YNFKEQ. Trimming removed 0 bases at V and 0 bases at J, with 8 bases between. There are 15 residues in the CDR3. In DNA form, the CDR3 reads TGTGCCAGCAGCCAAGAAGCGGTATTGAACACTGAAGCTTTCTTT. Its protein is CASSQEAVLNTEAFF.

The chain joins TRBV14 to TRBJ1-2; maybe TRBD1 (6 bases). Germline V lookup: CDR1 SGHDN, CDR2 FVKESK. Trimming removed 5 bases at V and 4 bases at J, with 11 bases between. The length of the CDR3 is 13 residues. The CDR3 loop is CASSTGSGYGYTF. CDR3 DNA: TGTGCCAGCAGCACAGGGAGTGGCTATGGCTACACCTTC.

The gene calls are TRBV25-1 and TRBJ1-1, with no clear D. Deletions cut 7 bases from V and 2 bases from J, with 11 bases between. Per germline, CDR1 MGHDK and CDR2 SYGVNS. The CDR3 length is 13 residues. The CDR3 sequence is CASTDSLNTEAFF. As DNA, the CDR3 is TGTGCCAGCACTGATTCTCTCAACACTGAAGCTTTCTTT. The variable domain in full, with the rest retrieved from reference TRBV25-1 and TRBJ1-1, is EADIYQTPRYLVIGTGKKITLECSQTMGHDKMYWYQQDPGMELHLIHYSYGVNSTEKGDLSSESTVSRIRTEHFPLTLESARPSHTSQYLCASTDSLNTEAFFGQGTRLTVV.

The rearrangement joins TRBV5-4 to TRBJ1-3, with D possibly matching TRBD1 (6 bases). Germline V CDR1 and CDR2: SGHNT, YYREEE (reference sequence). Trimming removed 2 bases from V and 0 bases from J, with 12 bases in between. The length of the CDR3 is 16 residues. The CDR3 DNA sequence: TGTGCCAGCAGCTTACTCAGGGGTAGCTCTGGAAACACCATATATTTT. It encodes CASSLLRGSSGNTIYF.

The CDR3 region has the DNA TGCAGTGCTGAAGTTGCCGGGGAGCTGTTTTTT. Protein product: CSAEVAGELFF. The gene calls are TRBV20-1 and TRBJ2-2; D is unclear. CDR1 and CDR2 from the germline V gene are DFQATT and SNEGSKA (reference sequence). V was pared by 5 bases and J by 6 bases, with 7 bases between. The CDR3 runs 11 residues.

The chain links TRBV27 to TRBJ1-3; TRBD1 is a possible D gene (6 bases). The V and J ends lost 2 bases and 4 bases respectively, with 12 bases between them. Germline values: CDR1 MNHEY, CDR2 SMNVEV (reference sequence). This CDR3 contains 15 residues. This CDR3 reads CASSLQSGVGNTIYF. The CDR3 bases are TGTGCCAGCAGTTTACAGTCAGGGGTCGGAAACACCATATATTTT.